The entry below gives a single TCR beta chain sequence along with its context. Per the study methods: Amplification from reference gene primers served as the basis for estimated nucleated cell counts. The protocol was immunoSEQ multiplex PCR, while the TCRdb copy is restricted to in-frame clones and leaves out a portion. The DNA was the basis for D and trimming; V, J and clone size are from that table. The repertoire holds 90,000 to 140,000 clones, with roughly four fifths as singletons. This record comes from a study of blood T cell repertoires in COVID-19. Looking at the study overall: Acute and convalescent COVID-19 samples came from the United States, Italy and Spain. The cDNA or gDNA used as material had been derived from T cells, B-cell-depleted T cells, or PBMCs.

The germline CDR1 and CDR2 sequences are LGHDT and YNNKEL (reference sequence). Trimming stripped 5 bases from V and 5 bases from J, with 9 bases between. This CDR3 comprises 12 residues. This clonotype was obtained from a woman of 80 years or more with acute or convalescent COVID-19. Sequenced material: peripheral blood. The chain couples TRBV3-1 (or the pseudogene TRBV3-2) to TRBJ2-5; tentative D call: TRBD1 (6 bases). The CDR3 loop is CASSSQGETQYF. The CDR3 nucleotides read TGTGCCAGCAGCTCCCAGGGGGAGACCCAGTACTTC.